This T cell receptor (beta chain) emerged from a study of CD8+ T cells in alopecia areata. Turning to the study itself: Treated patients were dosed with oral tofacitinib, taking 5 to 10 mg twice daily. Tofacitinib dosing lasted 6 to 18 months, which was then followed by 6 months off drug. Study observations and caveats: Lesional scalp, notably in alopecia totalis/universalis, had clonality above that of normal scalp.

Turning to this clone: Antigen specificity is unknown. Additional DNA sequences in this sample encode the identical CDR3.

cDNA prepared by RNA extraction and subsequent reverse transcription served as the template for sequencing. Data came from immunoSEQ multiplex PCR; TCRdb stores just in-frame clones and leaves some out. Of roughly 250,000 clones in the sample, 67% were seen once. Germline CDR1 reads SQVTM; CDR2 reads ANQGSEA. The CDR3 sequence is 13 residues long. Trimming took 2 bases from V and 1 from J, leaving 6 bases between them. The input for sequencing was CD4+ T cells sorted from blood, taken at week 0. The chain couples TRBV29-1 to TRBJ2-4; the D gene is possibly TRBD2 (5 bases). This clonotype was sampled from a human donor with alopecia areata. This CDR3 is CSVEREAKNIQYF. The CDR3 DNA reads TGCAGCGTTGAAAGGGAGGCCAAAAACATTCAGTACTTC.